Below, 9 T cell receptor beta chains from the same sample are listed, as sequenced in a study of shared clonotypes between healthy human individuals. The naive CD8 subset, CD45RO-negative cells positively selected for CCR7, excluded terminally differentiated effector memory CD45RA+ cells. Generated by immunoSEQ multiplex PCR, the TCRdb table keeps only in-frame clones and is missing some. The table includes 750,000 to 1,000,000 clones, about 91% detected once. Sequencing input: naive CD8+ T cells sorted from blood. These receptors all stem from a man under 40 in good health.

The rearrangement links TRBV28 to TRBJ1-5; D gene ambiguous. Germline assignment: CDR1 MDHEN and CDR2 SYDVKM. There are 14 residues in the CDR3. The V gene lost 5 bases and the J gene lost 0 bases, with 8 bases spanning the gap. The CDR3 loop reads CASSDQDSNQPQHF. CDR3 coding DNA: TGTGCCAGCAGTGATCAGGATAGCAATCAGCCCCAGCATTTT.

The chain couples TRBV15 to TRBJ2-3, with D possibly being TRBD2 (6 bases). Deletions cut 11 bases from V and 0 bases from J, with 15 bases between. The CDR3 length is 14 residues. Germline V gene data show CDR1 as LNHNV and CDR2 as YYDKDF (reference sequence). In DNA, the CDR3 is TGTGCCGCCCGTAGCGGAACTAGCACAGATACGCAGTATTTT. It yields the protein CAARSGTSTDTQYF.

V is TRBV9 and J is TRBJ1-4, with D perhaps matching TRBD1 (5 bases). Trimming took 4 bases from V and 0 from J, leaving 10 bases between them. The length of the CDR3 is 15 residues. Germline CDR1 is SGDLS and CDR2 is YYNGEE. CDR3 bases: TGTGCCAGCAGCAGAGGGACCGCAACTAATGAAAAACTGTTTTTT. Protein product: CASSRGTATNEKLFF.

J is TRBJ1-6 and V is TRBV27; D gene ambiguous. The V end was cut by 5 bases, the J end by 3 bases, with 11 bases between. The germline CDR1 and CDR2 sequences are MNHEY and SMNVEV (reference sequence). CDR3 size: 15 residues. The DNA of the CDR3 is TGTGCCAGCAGTCATAGACAAGACTATAATTCACCCCTCCACTTT. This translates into CASSHRQDYNSPLHF.

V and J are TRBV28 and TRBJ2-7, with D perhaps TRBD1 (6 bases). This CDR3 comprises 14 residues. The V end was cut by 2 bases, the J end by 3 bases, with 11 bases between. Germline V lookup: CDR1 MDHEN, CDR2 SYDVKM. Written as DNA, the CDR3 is TGTGCCAGCAGTTTACGGACAGCGGACTACGAGCAGTACTTC. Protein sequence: CASSLRTADYEQYF.

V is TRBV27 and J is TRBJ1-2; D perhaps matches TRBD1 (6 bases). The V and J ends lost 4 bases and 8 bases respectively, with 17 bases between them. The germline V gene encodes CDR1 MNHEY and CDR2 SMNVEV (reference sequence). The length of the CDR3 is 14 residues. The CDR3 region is CASSSRQAVPGYTF. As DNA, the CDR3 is TGTGCCAGCAGTTCCCGACAGGCTGTACCGGGCTACACCTTC.

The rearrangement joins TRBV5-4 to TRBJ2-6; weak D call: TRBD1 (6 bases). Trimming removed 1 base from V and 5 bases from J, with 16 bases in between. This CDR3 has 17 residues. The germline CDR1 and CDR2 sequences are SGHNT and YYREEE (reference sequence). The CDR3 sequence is CASSLLGGEGWANVLTF. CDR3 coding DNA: TGTGCCAGCAGCTTGCTAGGGGGAGAAGGCTGGGCCAACGTCCTGACTTTC.

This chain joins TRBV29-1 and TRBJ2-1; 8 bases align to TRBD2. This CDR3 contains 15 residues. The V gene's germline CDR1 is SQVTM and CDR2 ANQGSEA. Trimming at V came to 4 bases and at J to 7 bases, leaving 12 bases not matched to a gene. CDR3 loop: CSVGGTRDLWNEQFF. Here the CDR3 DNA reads TGCAGCGTTGGGGGGACTAGGGATCTTTGGAATGAGCAGTTCTTC.

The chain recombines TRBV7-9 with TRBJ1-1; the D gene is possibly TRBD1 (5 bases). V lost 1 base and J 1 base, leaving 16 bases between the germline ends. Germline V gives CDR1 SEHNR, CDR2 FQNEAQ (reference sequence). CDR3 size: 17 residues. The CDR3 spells CASSLEPQVRGNTEAFF. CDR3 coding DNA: TGTGCCAGCAGCTTAGAGCCCCAGGTAAGGGGGAACACTGAAGCTTTCTTT.